A single sample is the source of the 3 T cell receptor beta chains below, sequenced in a study of CD8+CD57+ T cells in acquired aplastic anemia (dated by TCRdb to the late 2010s). The sequencer was an Illumina HiSeq 2000. Profiling of TCR beta VDJ combinations and CDR3 sequences used genomic DNA as the template. TCRdb reanalyzed the raw reads on its own, using fastp at Q25 for trimming and MiXCR for clone calling, and kept in-frame beta chains. One record per CDR3 amino acid sequence lists the most common genes and DNA. The sample yields about 160,000 distinct CDR3 sequences; around 50% were counted once. The ten largest account for approximately 2.9% of the sample. Flow cytometry had shown CD8+CD57+ cell expansion in the patients selected for sequencing. Specimen: sorted CD4+, CD8+, or CD8+CD57+ T cells (not recorded which) from PBMCs. These receptors all come from a human donor with aplastic anemia.

The table lists this clonotype with a few counts. The J gene is TRBJ2-6, the V gene TRBV25-1, with 11 positions matching TRBD1. There are 18 residues in the CDR3. Germline CDR1 MGHDK, CDR2 SYGVNS. V was pared by 6 bases and J by 1 base, with 8 bases of the junction left unmatched. For the CDR3, the DNA is TGTGCCAGCAGAGCGTCGGGACAGGGGGTTTCTGGGGCCAACGTCCTGACTTTC. Translated, it gives CASRASGQGVSGANVLTF.

The V gene is TRBV30, the J gene TRBJ2-2; D is unclear. V lost 0 bases and J lost 2, with 7 bases in between. The CDR3 is made up of 14 amino acids. The germline V gene encodes CDR1 GTSNPN and CDR2 SVGIG (reference sequence). The chain's CDR3 is CAWSVVSNTGELFF. CDR3 nucleotide sequence: TGTGCCTGGAGTGTTGTCAGCAACACCGGGGAGCTGTTTTTT.

Regarding this clonotype: An end of the junction differs from the germline gene, which may be a read error. This rearrangement joins TRBV15 to TRBJ1-5; the match to TRBD1 covers 8 bases. Germline CDR1 LNHNV, CDR2 YYDKDF (reference sequence). The CDR3 loop spans 15 amino acids. CDR3 sequence reads: CASSRRQGSGQPQHF. CDR3 nucleotide sequence: TGTGCCAGCAGCCGGAGACAGGGGAGTGGGCAGCCCCAGCATTTT.